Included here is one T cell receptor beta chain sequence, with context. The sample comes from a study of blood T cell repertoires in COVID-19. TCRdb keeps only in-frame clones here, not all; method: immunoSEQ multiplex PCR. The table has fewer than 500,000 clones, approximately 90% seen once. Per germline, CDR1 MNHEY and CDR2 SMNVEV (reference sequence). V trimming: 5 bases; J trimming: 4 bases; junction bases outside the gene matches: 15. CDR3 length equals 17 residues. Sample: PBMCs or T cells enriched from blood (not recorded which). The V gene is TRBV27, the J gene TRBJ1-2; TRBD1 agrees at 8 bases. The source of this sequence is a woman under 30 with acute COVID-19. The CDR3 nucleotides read TGTGCCAGCAGTGCCCTCGATTCGACAGGGGCGTTCTATGGCTACACCTTC. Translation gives CASSALDSTGAFYGYTF.